This T cell receptor (beta chain) was identified in a study of T cell responses to AZD1222 COVID-19 vaccine (dated by TCRdb to about 2021). About the study as a whole: Because spike-specific TCR depth and breadth did not differ between the two schedules, AZD1222 recipients who got a second dose at roughly 4 weeks were pooled with those who got a second dose at roughly 12 weeks. A total of about 230 trial participants underwent TCR sequencing, of whom nearly 210 received two doses of AZD1222 and about 25 received two doses of the MenACWY control vaccine. Trial participants were enrolled by age into 18-55, 56-69 and 70-plus year subgroups, with approximately 160, 26 and 62 TCR-sequenced participants respectively. Summary of the overall study and its limitations: Participants were mostly white British and included more females than males, and it was suggested by the authors that clonal diversity may have been underestimated. Vaccine-associated CD4 TCRs spanned the whole spike protein, with dominant responses in regions 160-218 and 743-854. In the small 56-69-year group, the increase in depth fell short of significance, most likely because of low power. Because no day 14 peak-response samples were available, the repertoires could be characterized only after the peak T cell response. Reportedly, almost half of the unique spike-specific TCRs recognized epitopes lying outside the regions that are mutated in the B.1.351 and B.1.1.7 variants. A significant rise in spike-specific TCR breadth and depth was observed after two AZD1222 doses relative to day 0 and relative to MenACWY recipients. Conclusions about previously exposed vaccinees are limited, since just 6 or 7 AZD1222 recipients were seropositive for SARS-CoV-2 at baseline.

A remark on this clone: There is no known antigen for this receptor. Base qualities were left out, and no much larger clone turns up one base away. At the DNA level, this CDR3 is encoded by other sequences in the same sample as well.

The junction carries 11 bases between V and J, which are trimmed by 5 bases and 4 bases respectively. Measured from the cysteine to the phenylalanine, the CDR3 is 13 residues long. This entry keeps only the CDR3 DNA: 39 bases, framed from base 1. The germline V gene provides CDR1 MNHEY and CDR2 SVGAGI. The time point label, read with the paper, signifies: baseline before first vaccination. The vaccinee samples were drawn from two UK trials, COV001 and COV002, one of which was a single-blind randomized controlled phase 2/3 trial testing AZD1222 (ChAdOx1 nCoV-19) in healthy adults. For TCRbeta chain sequencing, PBMC samples were collected from trial participants at day 0 and at day 28 after the second dose. The CDR3 regions of human TCRbeta chains were analyzed by immunosequencing. On the study's bioinformatics: TCRs in the repertoires were matched against a reference library of SARS-CoV-2-specific TCRs that had been generated with the MIRA antigen-specificity platform. Breadth was defined as the fraction of unique TCRs that were SARS-CoV-2-associated, and depth was defined as the fraction of total T cells that were SARS-CoV-2-associated. Each spike-specific TCR was assigned to its reactive spike region and to a CD4 or CD8 class using the MIRA data. Log10-transformed breadth and depth values were compared by one-way ANOVA with Sidak's multiple comparisons tests. The clones in this table, taken by TCRdb from immuneACCESS, are in-frame only. Not every clone is retained; where verified, under half of the shortfall comes from an unresolved V gene, and the cause of the rest is unknown. For V, J and clone size, that table is used; D and trimming come from the DNA. The table for this sample lists 150,000 or so clones; 90% to 95% of them were counted only once. The ten largest clones add up to more than 1.4% of the sample.

This receptor was obtained from an adult in good health. Recombination linked TRBV6-5 to TRBJ1-1; TRBD1 is a possible D gene, resting on 6 matching bases. This specimen was peripheral blood, taken on day 0 of AZD1222 vaccination. The DNA sequence is TGTGCCAGCAGTCCCAACAGGGTCACTGAAGCTTTCTTT. The translation is CASSPNRVTEAFF.